The text below deals with one T cell receptor (beta chain). This specimen belongs to a study of control samples from healthy donors and cancer patients. The CDR3 extends over 15 amino acids. The V gene lost 5 bases and the J gene lost 5 bases, with 17 bases spanning the gap. Germline lookup yields CDR1 SGHAT and CDR2 FQNNGV. Only in-frame clones appear in the TCRdb table, and some are missing; sequencing was by immunoSEQ multiplex PCR. The profile covers 120,000 or so clones, with 80% to 90% appearing a single time and 2.9% taken by the ten largest. This TCR came from a man in his sixties in good health. The gene calls are TRBV11-2 and TRBJ2-3, with D maybe TRBD2 (5 bases). Sequenced sample: blood. Here the CDR3 DNA reads TGTGCCAGCAGCCCACACGGGTCCGCGGGAGATACGCAGTATTTT. Amino acid sequence: CASSPHGSAGDTQYF.